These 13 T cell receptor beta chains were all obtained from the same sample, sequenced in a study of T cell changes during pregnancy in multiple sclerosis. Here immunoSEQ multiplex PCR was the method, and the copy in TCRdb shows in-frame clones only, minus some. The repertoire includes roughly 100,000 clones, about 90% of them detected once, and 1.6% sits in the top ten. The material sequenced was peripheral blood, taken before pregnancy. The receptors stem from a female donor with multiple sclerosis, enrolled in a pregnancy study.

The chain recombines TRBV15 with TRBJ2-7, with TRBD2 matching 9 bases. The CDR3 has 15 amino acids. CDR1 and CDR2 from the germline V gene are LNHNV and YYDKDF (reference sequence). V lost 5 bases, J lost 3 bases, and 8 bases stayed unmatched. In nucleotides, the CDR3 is TGTGCCACCAGCCCGGAGCGGGGGGCCTTCTACGAGCAGTACTTC. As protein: CATSPERGAFYEQYF.

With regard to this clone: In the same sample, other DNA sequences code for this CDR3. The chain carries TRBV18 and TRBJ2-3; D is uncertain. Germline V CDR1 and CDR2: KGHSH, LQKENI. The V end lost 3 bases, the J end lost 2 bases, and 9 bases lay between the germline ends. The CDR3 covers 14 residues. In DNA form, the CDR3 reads TGTGCCAGCTCACCCGTGAGGAACACAGATACGCAGTATTTT. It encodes CASSPVRNTDTQYF.

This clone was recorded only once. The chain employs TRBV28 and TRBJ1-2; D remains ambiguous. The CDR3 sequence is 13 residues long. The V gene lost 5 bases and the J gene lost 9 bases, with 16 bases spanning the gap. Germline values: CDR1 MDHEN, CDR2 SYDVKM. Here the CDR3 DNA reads TGTGCCAGCAGTCTATCTCAGGCCTCAAGCTACACCTTC. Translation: CASSLSQASSYTF.

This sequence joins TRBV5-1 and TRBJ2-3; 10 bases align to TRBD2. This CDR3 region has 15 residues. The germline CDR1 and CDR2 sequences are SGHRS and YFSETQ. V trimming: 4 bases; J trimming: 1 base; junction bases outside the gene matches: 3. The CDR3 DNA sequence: TGCGCCAGCAGCACTAGCGGGGACCGCACAGATACGCAGTATTTT. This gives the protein CASSTSGDRTDTQYF.

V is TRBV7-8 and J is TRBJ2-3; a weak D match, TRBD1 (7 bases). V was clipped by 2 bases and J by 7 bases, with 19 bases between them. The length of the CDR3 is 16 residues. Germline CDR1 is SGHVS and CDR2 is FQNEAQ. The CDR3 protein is CASSLTEGAQGNTQYF. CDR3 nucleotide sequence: TGTGCCAGCAGCTTAACGGAGGGGGCCCAGGGGAATACGCAGTATTTT.

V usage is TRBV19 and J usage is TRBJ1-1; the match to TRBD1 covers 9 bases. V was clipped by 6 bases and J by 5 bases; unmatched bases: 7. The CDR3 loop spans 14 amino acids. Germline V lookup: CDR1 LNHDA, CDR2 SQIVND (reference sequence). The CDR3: CASSYGQGWTEAFF. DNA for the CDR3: TGTGCCAGTAGCTACGGACAGGGGTGGACTGAAGCTTTCTTT.

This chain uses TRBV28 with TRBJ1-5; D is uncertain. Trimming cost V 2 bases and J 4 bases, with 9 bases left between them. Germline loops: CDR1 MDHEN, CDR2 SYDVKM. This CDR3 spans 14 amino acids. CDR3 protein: CASSLGTANQPQHF. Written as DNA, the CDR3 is TGTGCCAGCAGTTTAGGAACAGCAAATCAGCCCCAGCATTTT. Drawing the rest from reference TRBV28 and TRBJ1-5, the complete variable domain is DVKVTQSSRYLVKRTGEKVFLECVQDMDHENMFWYRQDPGLGLRLIYFSYDVKMKEKGDIPEGYSVSREKKERFSLILESASTNQTSMYLCASSLGTANQPQHFGDGTRLSIL.

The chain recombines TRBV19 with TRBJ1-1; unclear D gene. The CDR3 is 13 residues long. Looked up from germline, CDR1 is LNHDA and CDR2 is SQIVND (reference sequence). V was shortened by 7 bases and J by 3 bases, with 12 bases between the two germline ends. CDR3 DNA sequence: TGTGCCAGTAAGTCTGGTCCGGACACTGAAGCTTTCTTT. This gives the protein CASKSGPDTEAFF.

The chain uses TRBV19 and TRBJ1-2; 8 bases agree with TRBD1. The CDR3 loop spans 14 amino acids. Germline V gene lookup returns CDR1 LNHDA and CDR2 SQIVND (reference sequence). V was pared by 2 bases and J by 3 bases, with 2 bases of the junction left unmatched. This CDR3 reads CASSIQGQDYGYTF. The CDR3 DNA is TGTGCCAGTAGTATACAGGGACAGGACTATGGCTACACCTTC.

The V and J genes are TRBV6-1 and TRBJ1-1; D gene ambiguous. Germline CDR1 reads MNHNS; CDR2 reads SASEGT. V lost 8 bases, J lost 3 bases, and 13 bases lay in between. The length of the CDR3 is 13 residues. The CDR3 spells CASSRFSDTEAFF. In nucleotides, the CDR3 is TGTGCCAGCTCTAGGTTTAGTGACACTGAAGCTTTCTTT.

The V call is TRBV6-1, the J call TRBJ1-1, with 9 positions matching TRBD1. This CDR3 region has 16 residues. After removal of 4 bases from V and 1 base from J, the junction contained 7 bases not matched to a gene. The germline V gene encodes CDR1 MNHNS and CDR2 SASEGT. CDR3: CASSVRDRVTNTEAFF. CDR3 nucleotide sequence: TGTGCCAGCAGTGTCCGGGACAGGGTAACGAACACTGAAGCTTTCTTT.

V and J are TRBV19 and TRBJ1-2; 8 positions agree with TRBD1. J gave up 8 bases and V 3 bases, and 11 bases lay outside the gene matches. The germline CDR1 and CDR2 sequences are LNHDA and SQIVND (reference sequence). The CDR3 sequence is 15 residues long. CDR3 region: CASSIHKDREKGYTF. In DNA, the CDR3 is TGTGCCAGTAGTATTCATAAGGACAGGGAGAAGGGCTACACCTTC.

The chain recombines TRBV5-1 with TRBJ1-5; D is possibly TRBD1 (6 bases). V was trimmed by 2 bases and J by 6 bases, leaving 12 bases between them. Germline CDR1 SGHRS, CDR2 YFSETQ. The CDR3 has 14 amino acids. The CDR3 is CASSFTGLSQPQHF. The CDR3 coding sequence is TGCGCCAGCAGCTTCACAGGGCTGAGTCAGCCCCAGCATTTT.